This paragraph covers one T cell receptor beta chain sequence. Original processing notes: Reference gene primer amplification in the assay estimated nucleated cell counts. This table comes from immunoSEQ multiplex PCR, and its TCRdb copy is limited to in-frame clones, with some not included. The DNA gave D and trimming, while V, J and clone size come from that table. The sample lists about 360,000 clones; about 88% were seen once. While infection was still active, Seattle patients were enrolled and then followed longitudinally. These data are taken from a study of blood T cell repertoires in COVID-19. V lost 5 bases to trimming and J lost 9 bases, with 10 bases between them. The CDR3 extends over 12 amino acids.

Material: peripheral blood. The rearrangement links TRBV12-3 or TRBV12-4 to TRBJ2-2; D gene ambiguous. The receptor was isolated from an older woman with COVID-19, enrolled during active disease. The CDR3 DNA follows: TGTGCCAGCAGTGGGCTCGGAAGGGAGCTGTTTTTT. Translated, it gives CASSGLGRELFF.